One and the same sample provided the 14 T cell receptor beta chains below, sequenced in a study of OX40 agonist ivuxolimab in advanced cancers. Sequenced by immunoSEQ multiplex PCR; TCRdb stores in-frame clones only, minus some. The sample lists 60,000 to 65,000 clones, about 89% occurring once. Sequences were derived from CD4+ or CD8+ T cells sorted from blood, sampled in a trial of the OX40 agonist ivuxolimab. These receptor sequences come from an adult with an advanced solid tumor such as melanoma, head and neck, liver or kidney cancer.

As DNA, the CDR3 is TGTGCCAGCAGCTGGGACAGCTCTAACTATGGCTACACCTTC. Amino acid sequence: CASSWDSSNYGYTF. This chain joins TRBV7-2 and TRBJ1-2; the match to TRBD1 covers 7 bases. J lost 0 bases, V lost 4 bases, and 2 bases had no gene match. The CDR3 runs to 14 residues. In germline, CDR1 is SGHTA, CDR2 FQGNSA.

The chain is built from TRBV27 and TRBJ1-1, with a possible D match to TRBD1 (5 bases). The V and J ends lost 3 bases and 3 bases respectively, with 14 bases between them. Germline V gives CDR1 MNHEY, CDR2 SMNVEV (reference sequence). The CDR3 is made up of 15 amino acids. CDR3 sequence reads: CASSFSWDRDTEAFF. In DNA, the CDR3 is TGTGCCAGCAGTTTCTCCTGGGACCGGGACACTGAAGCTTTCTTT.

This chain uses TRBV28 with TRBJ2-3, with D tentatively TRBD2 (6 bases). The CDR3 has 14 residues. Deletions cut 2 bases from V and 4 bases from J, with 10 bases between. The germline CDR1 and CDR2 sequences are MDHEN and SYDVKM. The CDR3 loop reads CASSLPGVADTQYF. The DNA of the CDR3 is TGTGCCAGCAGTTTACCGGGAGTGGCAGATACGCAGTATTTT.

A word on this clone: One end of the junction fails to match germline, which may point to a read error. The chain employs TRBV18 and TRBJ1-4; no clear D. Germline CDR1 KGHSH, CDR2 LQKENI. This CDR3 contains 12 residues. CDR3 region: CASSRGNEKLFF. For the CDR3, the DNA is TGTGCCAGCTCCCGGGGTAATGAGAAACTGTTTTTT. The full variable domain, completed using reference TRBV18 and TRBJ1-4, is NAGVMQNPRHLVRRRGQEARLRCSPMKGHSHVYWYRQLPEEGLKFMVYLQKENIIDESGMPKERFSAEFPKEGPSILRIQQVVRGDSAAYFCASSRGNEKLFFGSGTQLSVL.

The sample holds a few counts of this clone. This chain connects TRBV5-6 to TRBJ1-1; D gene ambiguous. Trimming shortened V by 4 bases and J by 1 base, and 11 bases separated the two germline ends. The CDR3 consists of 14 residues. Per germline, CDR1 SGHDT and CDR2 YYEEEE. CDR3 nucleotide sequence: TGTGCCAGCAGCCTTCCTCTGGGGAACACTGAAGCTTTCTTT. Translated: CASSLPLGNTEAFF.

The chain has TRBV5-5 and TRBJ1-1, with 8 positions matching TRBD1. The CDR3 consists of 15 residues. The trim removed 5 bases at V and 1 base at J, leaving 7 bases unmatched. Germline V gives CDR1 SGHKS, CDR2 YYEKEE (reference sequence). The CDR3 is CASRTTGGANTEAFF. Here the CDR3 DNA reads TGTGCCAGCAGGACTACAGGGGGGGCGAACACTGAAGCTTTCTTT.

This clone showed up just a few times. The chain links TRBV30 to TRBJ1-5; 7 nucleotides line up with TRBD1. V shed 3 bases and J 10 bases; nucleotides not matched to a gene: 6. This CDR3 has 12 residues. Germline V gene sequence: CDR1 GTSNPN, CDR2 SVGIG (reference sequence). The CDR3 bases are TGTGCCTGGAGCGGGACAGCCAGTCCCCAGCATTTT. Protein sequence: CAWSGTASPQHF.

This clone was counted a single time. The CDR3: CASATGQGGEQFF. DNA of the CDR3: TGTGCCAGCGCTACGGGACAGGGGGGTGAGCAGTTCTTC. The chain uses TRBV19 and TRBJ2-1; TRBD1 agrees at 11 bases. V trimming: 9 bases; J trimming: 9 bases; junction bases outside the gene matches: 7. The length of the CDR3 is 13 residues. Germline V gene data show CDR1 as LNHDA and CDR2 as SQIVND (reference sequence).

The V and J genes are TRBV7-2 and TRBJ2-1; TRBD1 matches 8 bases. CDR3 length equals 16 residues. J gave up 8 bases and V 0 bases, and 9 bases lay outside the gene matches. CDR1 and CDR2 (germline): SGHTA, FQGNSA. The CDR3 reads CASSLAAGGSVHEQFF. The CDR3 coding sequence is TGTGCCAGCAGCTTAGCGGCAGGGGGCTCAGTGCATGAGCAGTTCTTC. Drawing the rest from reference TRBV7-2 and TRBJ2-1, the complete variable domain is GAGVSQSPSNKVTEKGKDVELRCDPISGHTALYWYRQSLGQGLEFLIYFQGNSAPDKSGLPSDRFSAERTGGSVSTLTIQRTQQEDSAVYLCASSLAAGGSVHEQFFGPGTRLTVL.

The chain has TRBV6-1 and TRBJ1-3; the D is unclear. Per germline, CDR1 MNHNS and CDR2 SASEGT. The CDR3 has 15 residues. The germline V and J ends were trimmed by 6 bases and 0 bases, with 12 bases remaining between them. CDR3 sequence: CASSDPSGSGNTIYF. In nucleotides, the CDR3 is TGTGCCAGCAGCGACCCATCAGGCTCTGGAAACACCATATATTTT.

The CDR3: CSVDVAYEQYF. CDR3 DNA sequence: TGCAGCGTTGACGTCGCCTACGAGCAGTACTTC. The chain combines TRBV29-1 with TRBJ2-7; D is unclear. This CDR3 contains 11 residues. Germline loops: CDR1 SQVTM, CDR2 ANQGSEA. Trimming took off 3 bases at V and 2 bases at J, with 5 bases between the two ends.

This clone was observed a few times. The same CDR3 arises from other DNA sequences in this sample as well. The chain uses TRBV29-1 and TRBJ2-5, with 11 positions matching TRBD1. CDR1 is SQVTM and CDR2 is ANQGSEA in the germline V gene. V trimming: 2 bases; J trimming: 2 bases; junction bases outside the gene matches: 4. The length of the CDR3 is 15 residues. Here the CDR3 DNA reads TGCAGCGTTGAACCGGACAGGGGGCGGCAAGAGACCCAGTACTTC. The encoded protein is CSVEPDRGRQETQYF.

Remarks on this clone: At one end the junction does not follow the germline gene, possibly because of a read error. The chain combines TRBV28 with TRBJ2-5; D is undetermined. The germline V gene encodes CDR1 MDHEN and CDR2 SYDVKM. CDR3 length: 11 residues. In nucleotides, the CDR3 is TGTGCCAGCAGTTGGGCGGACGGTGATCACTTC. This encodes CASSWADGDHF.

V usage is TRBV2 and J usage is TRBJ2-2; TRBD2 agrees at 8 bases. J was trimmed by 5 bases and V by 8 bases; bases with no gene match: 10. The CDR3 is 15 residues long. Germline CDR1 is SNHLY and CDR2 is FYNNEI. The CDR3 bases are TGTGCCAGCGTAACGCAGGCGGGAGGAACCGGGGAGCTGTTTTTT. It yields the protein CASVTQAGGTGELFF.